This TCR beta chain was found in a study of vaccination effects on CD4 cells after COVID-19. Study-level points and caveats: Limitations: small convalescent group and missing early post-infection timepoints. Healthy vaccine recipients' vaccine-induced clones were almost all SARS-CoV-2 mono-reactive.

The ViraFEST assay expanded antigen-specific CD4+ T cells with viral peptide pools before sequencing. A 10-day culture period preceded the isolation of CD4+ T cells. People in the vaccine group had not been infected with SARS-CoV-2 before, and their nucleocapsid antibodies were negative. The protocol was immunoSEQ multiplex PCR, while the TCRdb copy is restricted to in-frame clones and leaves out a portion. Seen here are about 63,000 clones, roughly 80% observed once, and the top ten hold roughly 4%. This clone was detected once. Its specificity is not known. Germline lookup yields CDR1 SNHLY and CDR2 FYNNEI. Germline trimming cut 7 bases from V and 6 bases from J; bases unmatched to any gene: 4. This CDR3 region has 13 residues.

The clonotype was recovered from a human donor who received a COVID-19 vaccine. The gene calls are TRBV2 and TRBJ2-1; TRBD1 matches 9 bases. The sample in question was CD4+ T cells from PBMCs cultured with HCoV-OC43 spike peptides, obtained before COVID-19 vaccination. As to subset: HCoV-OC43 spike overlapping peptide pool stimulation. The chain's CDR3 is CASKGTGTNEQFF. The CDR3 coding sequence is TGTGCCAGCAAAGGGACAGGGACCAATGAGCAGTTCTTC.